This T cell receptor (beta chain) was recorded in a study of cytomegalovirus exposure and HLA in healthy donors. Study-level background: In terms of ancestry, the Caucasian-associated cluster contained 75% to 90% of the 350 to 450 genotyped donors.

Study outcomes and limitations: Most of the TCR beta V segments (in an earlier analysis) were productive either about 87% or about 30% of the time. An apparent linkage of common viral pathogens to several of the most significant clusters emerged in a later analysis.

In the case of this clone: The antigen is unknown.

Both 60 Vbeta primers and 13 Jbeta primers went into the PCR. Assay: immunoSEQ multiplex PCR; the TCRdb copy retains only in-frame clones and omits some. This sample's table has about 34,000 clones. Unrecorded immune exposure was likely among donors, who were nominally healthy when sampled. Germline CDR1 reads MGHRA; CDR2 reads YSYEKL. This CDR3 has 15 residues. V shed 8 bases, J shed 5 bases, and the junction held 10 bases outside the gene matches. This TCR came from a woman aged 35 to 49 in good health and CMV-seropositive. The sequencing sample was made of PBMCs. J is TRBJ2-7 and V is TRBV4-1, with 12 bases identical to TRBD2. The CDR3 spells CASQQTSGRFHEQYF. The CDR3, as DNA: TGCGCCAGCCAACAGACTAGCGGGAGATTCCACGAGCAGTACTTC.